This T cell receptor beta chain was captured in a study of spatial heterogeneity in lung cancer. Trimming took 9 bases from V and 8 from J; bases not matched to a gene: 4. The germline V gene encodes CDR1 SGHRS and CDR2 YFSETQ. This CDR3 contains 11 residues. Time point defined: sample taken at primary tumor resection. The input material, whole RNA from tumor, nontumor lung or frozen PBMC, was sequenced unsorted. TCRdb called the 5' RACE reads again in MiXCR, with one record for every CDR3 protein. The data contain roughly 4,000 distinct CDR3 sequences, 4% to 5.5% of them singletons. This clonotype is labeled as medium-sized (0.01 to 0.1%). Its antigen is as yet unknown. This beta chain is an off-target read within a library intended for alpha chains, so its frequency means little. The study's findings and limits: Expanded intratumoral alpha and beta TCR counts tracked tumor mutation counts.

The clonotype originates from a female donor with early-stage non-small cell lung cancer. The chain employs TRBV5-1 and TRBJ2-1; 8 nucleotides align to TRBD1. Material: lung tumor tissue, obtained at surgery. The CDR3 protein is CATTTGDEQFF. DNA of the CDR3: TGCGCCACTACGACAGGGGATGAGCAGTTCTTC.